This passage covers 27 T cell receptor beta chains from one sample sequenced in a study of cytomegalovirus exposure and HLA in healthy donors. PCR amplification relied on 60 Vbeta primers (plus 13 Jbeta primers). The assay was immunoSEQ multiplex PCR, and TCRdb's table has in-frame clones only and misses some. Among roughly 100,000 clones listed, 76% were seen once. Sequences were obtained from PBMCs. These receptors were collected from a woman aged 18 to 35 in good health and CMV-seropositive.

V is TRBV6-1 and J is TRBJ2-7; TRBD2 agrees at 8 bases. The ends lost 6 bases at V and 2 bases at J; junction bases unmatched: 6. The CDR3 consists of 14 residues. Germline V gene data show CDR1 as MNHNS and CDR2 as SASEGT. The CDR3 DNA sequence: TGTGCCAGCAGCCAGACGGGAGGGACCTACGAGCAGTACTTC. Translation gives CASSQTGGTYEQYF.

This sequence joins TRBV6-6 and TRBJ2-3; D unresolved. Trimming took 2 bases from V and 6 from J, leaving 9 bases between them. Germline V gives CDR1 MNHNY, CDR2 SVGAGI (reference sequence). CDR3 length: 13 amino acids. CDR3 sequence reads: CASSYGLIDTQYF. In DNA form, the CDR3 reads TGTGCCAGCAGTTACGGGCTAATTGATACGCAGTATTTT.

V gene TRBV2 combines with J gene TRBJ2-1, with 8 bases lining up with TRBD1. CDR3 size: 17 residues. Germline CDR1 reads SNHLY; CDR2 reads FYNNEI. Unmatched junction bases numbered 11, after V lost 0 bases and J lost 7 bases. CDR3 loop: CASSEAVDRVRGNEQFF. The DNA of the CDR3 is TGTGCCAGCAGTGAAGCCGTGGACAGGGTGAGGGGGAATGAGCAGTTCTTC.

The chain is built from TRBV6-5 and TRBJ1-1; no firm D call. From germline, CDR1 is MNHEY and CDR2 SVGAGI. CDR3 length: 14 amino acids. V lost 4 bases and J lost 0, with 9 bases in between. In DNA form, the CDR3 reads TGTGCCAGCAGTTTTCTGGGCGTGAACACTGAAGCTTTCTTT. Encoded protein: CASSFLGVNTEAFF.

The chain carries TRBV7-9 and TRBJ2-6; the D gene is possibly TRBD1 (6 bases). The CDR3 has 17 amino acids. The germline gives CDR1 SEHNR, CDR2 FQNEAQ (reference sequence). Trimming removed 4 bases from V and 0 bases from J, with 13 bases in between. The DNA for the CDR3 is TGTGCCAGCAGCTCCCGGGACACCCTCTCTGGGGCCAACGTCCTGACTTTC. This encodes CASSSRDTLSGANVLTF.

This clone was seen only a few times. The CDR3 coding sequence is TGCAGTGCTGGACATCCTGGTGAGCAGTTCTTC. It yields the protein CSAGHPGEQFF. The chain couples TRBV20-1 to TRBJ2-1; maybe TRBD1 (5 bases). The V end lost 5 bases, the J end lost 9 bases, and 11 bases lay between the germline ends. The CDR3 runs 11 residues. CDR1 and CDR2 (germline): DFQATT, SNEGSKA (reference sequence).

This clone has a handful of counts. The CDR3 protein is CASRDWQGTGELFF. In nucleotides, the CDR3 is TGCGCCAGCCGGGACTGGCAAGGCACCGGGGAGCTGTTTTTT. The J gene is TRBJ2-2, the V gene TRBV10-2; TRBD2 is a possible D gene (6 bases). The CDR3 loop spans 14 amino acids. Looked up from germline, CDR1 is WSHSY and CDR2 is SAAADI. V was pared by 8 bases and J by 4 bases, with 14 bases between.

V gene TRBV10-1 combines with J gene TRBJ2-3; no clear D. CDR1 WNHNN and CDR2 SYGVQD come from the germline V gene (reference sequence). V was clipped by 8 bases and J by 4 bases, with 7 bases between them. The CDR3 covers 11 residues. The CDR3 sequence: CASSSSDTQYF. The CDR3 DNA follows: TGCGCCAGCTCTTCCTCAGATACGCAGTATTTT.

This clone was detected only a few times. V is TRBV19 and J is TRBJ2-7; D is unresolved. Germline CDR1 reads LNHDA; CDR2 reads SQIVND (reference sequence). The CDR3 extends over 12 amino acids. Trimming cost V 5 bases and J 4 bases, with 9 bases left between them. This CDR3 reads CASSPPPYEQYF. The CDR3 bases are TGTGCCAGTAGTCCCCCCCCGTACGAGCAGTACTTC.

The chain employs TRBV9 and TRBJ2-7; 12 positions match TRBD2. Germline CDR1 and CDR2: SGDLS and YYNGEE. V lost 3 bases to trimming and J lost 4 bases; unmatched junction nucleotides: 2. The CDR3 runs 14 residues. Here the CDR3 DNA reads TGTGCCAGCAGCGCCGGGACTAGCGGGTACGAGCAGTACTTC. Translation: CASSAGTSGYEQYF.

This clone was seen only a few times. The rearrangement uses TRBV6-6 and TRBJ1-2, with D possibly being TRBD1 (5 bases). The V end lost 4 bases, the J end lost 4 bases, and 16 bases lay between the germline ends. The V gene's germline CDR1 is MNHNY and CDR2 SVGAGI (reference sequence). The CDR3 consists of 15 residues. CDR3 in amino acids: CASSSDGGGSYGYTF. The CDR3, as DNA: TGTGCCAGCAGTTCCGATGGGGGGGGTAGCTATGGCTACACCTTC.

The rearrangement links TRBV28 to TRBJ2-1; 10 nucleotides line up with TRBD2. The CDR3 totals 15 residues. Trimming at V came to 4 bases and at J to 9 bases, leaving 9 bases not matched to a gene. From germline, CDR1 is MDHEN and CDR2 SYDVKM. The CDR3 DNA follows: TGTGCCAGCAGTTATCCTAGCGGGAGTGGGGGTGAGCAGTTCTTC. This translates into CASSYPSGSGGEQFF.

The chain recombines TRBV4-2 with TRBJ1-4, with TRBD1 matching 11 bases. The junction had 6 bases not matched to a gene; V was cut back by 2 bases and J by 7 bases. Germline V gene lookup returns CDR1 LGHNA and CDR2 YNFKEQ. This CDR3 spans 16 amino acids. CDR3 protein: CASSQSSGTGGEKLFF. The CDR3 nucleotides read TGTGCCAGCAGCCAATCTTCCGGGACAGGGGGTGAAAAACTGTTTTTT.

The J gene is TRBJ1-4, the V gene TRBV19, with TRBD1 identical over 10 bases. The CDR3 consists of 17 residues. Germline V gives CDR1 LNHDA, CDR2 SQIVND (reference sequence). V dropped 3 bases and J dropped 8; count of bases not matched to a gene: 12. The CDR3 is CASSIVQQGQGGEKLFF. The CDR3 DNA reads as TGTGCCAGTAGTATTGTACAGCAAGGACAGGGGGGCGAAAAACTGTTTTTT.

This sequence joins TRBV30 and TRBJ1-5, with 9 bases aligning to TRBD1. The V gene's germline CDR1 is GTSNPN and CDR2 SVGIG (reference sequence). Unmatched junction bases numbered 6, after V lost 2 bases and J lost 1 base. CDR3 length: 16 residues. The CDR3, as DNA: TGTGCCTGGAGTAGGACAGGGGCGGCGAGCAATCAGCCCCAGCATTTT. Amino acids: CAWSRTGAASNQPQHF.

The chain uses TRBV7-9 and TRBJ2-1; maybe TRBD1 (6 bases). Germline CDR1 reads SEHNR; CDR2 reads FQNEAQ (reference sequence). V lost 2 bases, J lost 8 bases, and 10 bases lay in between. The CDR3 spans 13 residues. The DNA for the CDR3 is TGTGCCAGCAGCTTAACAACAGGGCATGAGCAGTTCTTC. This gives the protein CASSLTTGHEQFF.

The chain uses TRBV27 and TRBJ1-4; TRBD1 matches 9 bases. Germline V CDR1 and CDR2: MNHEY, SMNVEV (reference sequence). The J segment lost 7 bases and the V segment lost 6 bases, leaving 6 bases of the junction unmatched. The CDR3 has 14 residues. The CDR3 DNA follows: TGTGCCAGCAGCCCCCCGACAGGGGGTGAAAAACTGTTTTTT. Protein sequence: CASSPPTGGEKLFF.

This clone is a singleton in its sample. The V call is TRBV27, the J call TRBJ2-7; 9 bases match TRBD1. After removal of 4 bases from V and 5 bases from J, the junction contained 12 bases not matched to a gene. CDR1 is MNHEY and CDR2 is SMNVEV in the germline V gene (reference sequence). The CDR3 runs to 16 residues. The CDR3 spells CASSSFLGQGVHEQYF. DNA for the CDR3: TGTGCCAGCAGTTCATTTTTGGGACAGGGCGTCCACGAGCAGTACTTC.

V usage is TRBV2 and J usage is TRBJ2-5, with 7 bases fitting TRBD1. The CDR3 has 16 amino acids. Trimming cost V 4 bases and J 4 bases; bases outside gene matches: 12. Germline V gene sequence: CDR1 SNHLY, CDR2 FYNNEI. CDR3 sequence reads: CASSGSRRGSRETQYF. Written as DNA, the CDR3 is TGTGCCAGCAGTGGGTCGCGCAGGGGGTCCCGAGAGACCCAGTACTTC.

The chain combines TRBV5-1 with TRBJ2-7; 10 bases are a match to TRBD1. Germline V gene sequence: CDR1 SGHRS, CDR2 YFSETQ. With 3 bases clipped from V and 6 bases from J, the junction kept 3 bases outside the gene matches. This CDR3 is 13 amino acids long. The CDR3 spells CASSSTGGGEQYF. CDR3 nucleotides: TGCGCCAGCAGCTCGACAGGGGGCGGCGAGCAGTACTTC.

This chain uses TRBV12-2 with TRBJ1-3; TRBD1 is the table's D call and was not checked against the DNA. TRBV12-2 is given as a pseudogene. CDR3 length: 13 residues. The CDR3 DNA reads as TGTGCAAGTCGCACAGGGTTGGGAAACACCATATATTTT. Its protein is CASRTGLGNTIYF.

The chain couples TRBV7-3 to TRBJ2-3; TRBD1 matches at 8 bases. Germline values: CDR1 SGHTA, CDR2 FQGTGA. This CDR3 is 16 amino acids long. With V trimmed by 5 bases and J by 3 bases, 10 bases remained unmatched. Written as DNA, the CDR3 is TGTGCCAGCAGCCCACTTGCAGGGGGCGGGACAGATACGCAGTATTTT. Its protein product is CASSPLAGGGTDTQYF.

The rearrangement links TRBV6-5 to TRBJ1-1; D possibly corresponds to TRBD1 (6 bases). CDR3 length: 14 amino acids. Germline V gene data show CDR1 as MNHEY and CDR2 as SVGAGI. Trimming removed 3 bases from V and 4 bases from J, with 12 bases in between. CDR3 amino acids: CASSYTGQPTEAFF. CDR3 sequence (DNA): TGTGCCAGCAGTTATACAGGGCAGCCCACTGAAGCTTTCTTT.

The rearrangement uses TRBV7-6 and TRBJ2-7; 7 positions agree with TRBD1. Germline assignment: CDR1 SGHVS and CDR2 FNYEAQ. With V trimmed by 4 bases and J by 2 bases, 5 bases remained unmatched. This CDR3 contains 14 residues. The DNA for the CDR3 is TGTGCCAGCAGCTCGGCCGGGACAGCCTACGAGCAGTACTTC. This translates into CASSSAGTAYEQYF.

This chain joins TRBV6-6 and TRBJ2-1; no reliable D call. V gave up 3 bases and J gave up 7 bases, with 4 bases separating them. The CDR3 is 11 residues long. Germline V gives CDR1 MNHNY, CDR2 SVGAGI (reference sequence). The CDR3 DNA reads TGTGCCAGCAGTTATAGTAATGAGCAGTTCTTC. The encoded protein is CASSYSNEQFF.

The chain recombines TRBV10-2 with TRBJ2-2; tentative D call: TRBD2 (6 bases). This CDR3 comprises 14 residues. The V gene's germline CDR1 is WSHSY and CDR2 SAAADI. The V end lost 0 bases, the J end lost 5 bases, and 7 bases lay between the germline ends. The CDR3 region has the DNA TGCGCCAGCAGTGAGTCTCGGGAGACCGGGGAGCTGTTTTTT. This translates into CASSESRETGELFF.

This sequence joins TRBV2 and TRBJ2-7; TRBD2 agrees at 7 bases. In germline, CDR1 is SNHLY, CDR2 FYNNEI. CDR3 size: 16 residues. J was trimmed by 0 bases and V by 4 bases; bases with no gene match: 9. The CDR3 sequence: CASSVFRGEVSYEQYF. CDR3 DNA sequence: TGTGCCAGCAGTGTGTTTCGGGGGGAAGTCTCCTACGAGCAGTACTTC.